A selection of T cell receptor beta chains follows, all from one sample in a study of shared clonotypes between healthy human individuals. Assay used: immunoSEQ multiplex PCR; TCRdb lists only in-frame clones, some missing. The sample contains around 1,900,000 clones, around 93% of which appear only once. Sequenced input: naive CD8+ T cells from PBMCs. These receptors all stem from a man between 18 and 29 years old in good health. Some clones in this sample may be carry-over from other donors' samples. Each CDR3 is given without its conserved first and last residue.

V,J,CDR3
TRBV7-9,TRBJ2-3,ASSSRADGGGPRDTQY
TRBV7-9,TRBJ1-1,ASSPLDVTEAF
TRBV19,TRBJ2-5,ASNSREGPRETQY
TRBV6-5,TRBJ1-5,ASSEVRVQPQH
TRBV2,TRBJ1-1,ASSGDRDHMNTEAF
TRBV4-1,TRBJ2-7,ASSPGPWNGRDGNEQY
TRBV28,TRBJ2-7,ASSSGYKYLYEQY
TRBV9,TRBJ1-1,ASSVVAEGAF
TRBV11-2,TRBJ2-7,ASSLEVQGAYEQY
TRBV6-1,TRBJ2-7,ASSEPAGVRSSYEQY
TRBV9,TRBJ1-2,ASSSKTRGANYGYT
TRBV7-9,TRBJ1-1,ASSLVGSEAF
TRBV27,TRBJ1-4,ASSLYRADEKLF
TRBV19,TRBJ1-1,ASSPRTGGTEAF
TRBV27,TRBJ1-2,ASSSRDRGGGYT
TRBV28,TRBJ2-2,ASFHPQGNTGELF
TRBV4-3,TRBJ2-5,ASSQDRLYQETQY
TRBV7-9,TRBJ1-2,ATDSGHQGGYT
TRBV7-9,TRBJ2-1,ASSLAGGIGEQF
TRBV2,TRBJ1-5,ASSEGWNGPYQPQH
TRBV7-9,TRBJ2-5,ASSNRQGRREETQY
TRBV30,TRBJ1-6,AWRPPAGGNSPLH
TRBV27,TRBJ2-7,ASSLLGQGNEQY
TRBV9,TRBJ2-3,ASSAPLREDTQY
TRBV27,TRBJ2-5,ASSLGGGTQY
TRBV5-8,TRBJ2-5,ASSPTSQGGETQY
TRBV6-6,TRBJ1-1,ASSYLGSGEAF
TRBV7-6,TRBJ2-7,ASSGDSPYEQY
TRBV7-6,TRBJ1-2,ASSSRDRLSGDGYT
TRBV7-9,TRBJ2-7,ALEGLAGGEQY
TRBV4-3,TRBJ1-5,ASSLVRGPNQPQH
TRBV27,TRBJ1-1,ASSLGPNPTNTEAF
TRBV28,TRBJ2-7,ATHGTGGGEQY
TRBV6-5,TRBJ2-5,ASSKGLAGETQY
TRBV9,TRBJ2-7,ASSVGGASSYEQY
TRBV30,TRBJ2-7,AWTSGISYEQY
TRBV9,TRBJ2-5,ASNPGVGETQY
TRBV7-7,TRBJ2-1,ASSTGFSSYNEQF
TRBV2,TRBJ2-7,ASSPRDIFPHEQY
TRBV28,TRBJ2-1,ASSFVSYNEQF
TRBV6-1,TRBJ2-3,ASRPTSGSTDTQY
TRBV29-1,TRBJ2-5,SVEVATSGAAGAQY
TRBV5-1,TRBJ2-2,ASTYFAGGHRELF
TRBV10-3,TRBJ1-2,AGGDVGSGYT
TRBV7-9,TRBJ1-1,ASSAPGTGLGTEAF
TRBV2,TRBJ2-7,ASLTTGWHKGYEQY
TRBV5-1,TRBJ1-4,ASRGGDNEKLF
TRBV5-8,TRBJ2-2,ASSHPRLAGDGNTGELF
TRBV5-1,TRBJ1-2,ASSPRVDYNYGYT
TRBV28,TRBJ2-5,ASTPDRIQETQY
TRBV27,TRBJ1-1,ASSLTGHTEAF